Listed below are T cell receptor beta chains from one sample, sequenced in a study of CD8 T cells in ankylosing spondylitis. From the 5' RACE reads, TCRdb called clonotypes with MiXCR, one entry per CDR3 protein. The sample yields under 150,000 distinct CDR3 sequences, 7% to 10% seen once. Specimen: synovial fluid, either unsorted or a sorted T cell fraction (not recorded which). Receptor source: a male donor with ankylosing spondylitis. Each CDR3 is given with its conserved first and last residue. Some rows have no size entry. The others give once, few or many, or a class for an expanded clone.

>TRBJ2-1|medium-sized|TRBV11-3
CASSSTDSNEQFF
>TRBJ2-2|many|TRBV24-1
CATAPSRGTGELFF
>TRBJ2-2|many|TRBV5-1
CASSILAAPDTGELFF
>TRBJ1-4|few|TRBV10-3
CAIQKGTGPNEKLFF
>TRBJ2-5|few|TRBV19
CASRGYGMDLQYF
>TRBJ1-5|-|TRBV18
CASSPGVTGQPHHF
>TRBJ1-4|many|TRBV12-3/TRBV12-4
CASHLRHNEKLFF
>TRBJ2-7|few|TRBV5-1
CASSLVQGSYEQYF
>TRBJ2-3|many|TRBV20-1
CSAKVTARTTDTQYF
>TRBJ2-3|-|TRBV5-7
CASSIRTSGGADTQYF
>TRBJ2-5|many|TRBV5-1
CASSPGPLETQYF
>TRBJ2-5|few|TRBV7-2
CASSLVRAETQYF
>TRBJ1-2|few|TRBV12-3/TRBV12-4
CASSWGGGGDGYTF
>TRBJ1-2|-|TRBV6-5
CASSYGGGRNYGYTF
>TRBJ1-1|many|TRBV2
CASSEQNTEAFF
>TRBJ2-5|-|TRBV27
CASSPLFGAGGNQETQYF
>TRBJ2-5|many|TRBV5-6
CASSATSRGVQETQYF
>TRBJ1-5|many|TRBV5-1
CASSLGNSNQPQHF
>TRBJ2-5|many|TRBV15
CATSRDLETQYF
>TRBJ2-1|-|TRBV7-9
CASSQRLAGDDEQFF
>TRBJ2-3|-|TRBV6-1
CATLDGSGADTQYF
>TRBJ2-2|many|TRBV5-5
CASSHRGIANTGELFF
>TRBJ1-5|many|TRBV24-1
CATSDSGTGSSQPQHF
>TRBJ1-2|few|TRBV6-5
CASSLAGEGYGYTF
>TRBJ2-1|many|TRBV4-1
CASVWGNEQFF
>TRBJ2-1|many|TRBV20-1
CSARKGTSALSPYNEQFF
>TRBJ1-6|few|TRBV28
CASRIGQGNSPLHF
>TRBJ2-1|few|TRBV28
CASRPLAGGLSYNEQFF
>TRBJ2-7|-|TRBV3-1
CASSPKLWTGGGEQYF
>TRBJ1-2|few|TRBV7-2
CASSPLFRAGGDGYTF
>TRBJ2-1|many|TRBV20-1
CSADPVLAGYNEQFF